Listed here are 8 T cell receptor beta chains from one sample, sequenced in a study of blood T cell repertoires in COVID-19. The data were produced by immunoSEQ multiplex PCR, yet TCRdb's version contains in-frame clones alone and is incomplete. This sample has fewer than 200,000 clones; 82% occur once, and the top ten carry 6.5% to 8.5%. The source material was peripheral blood. These receptors were collected from a woman in her thirties or forties with COVID-19, enrolled during active disease.

This clone was found once. CDR3 bases: TGTGCCACCAGCAGAGACCAGCGGGGGGGGATGAATGAGCAGTTCTTC. Its translation: CATSRDQRGGMNEQFF. The rearrangement links TRBV15 to TRBJ2-1; 10 positions agree with TRBD2. Per germline, CDR1 LNHNV and CDR2 YYDKDF (reference sequence). The trim removed 0 bases at V and 7 bases at J, leaving 6 bases unmatched. The CDR3 runs 16 residues.

DNA for the CDR3: TGTGCCAGCAGCCCCCCCCGGAGGGAGCAGTTCTTC. Translated: CASSPPRREQFF. The V call is TRBV7-6, the J call TRBJ2-1; D is perhaps TRBD2 (5 bases). Trimming shortened V by 5 bases and J by 10 bases, and 12 bases separated the two germline ends. Germline V gene sequence: CDR1 SGHVS, CDR2 FNYEAQ. The CDR3 runs 12 residues.

The chain is built from TRBV13 and TRBJ1-3, with D unclear. V was pared by 5 bases and J by 4 bases, with 6 bases between. The CDR3 contains 12 residues. The germline V gene has CDR1 PRHDT and CDR2 FYEKMQ (reference sequence). The CDR3 here is CASSLRGNTIYF. In nucleotides, the CDR3 is TGTGCCAGCAGCCTCAGGGGAAACACCATATATTTT.

Only one count was recorded for this clone. CDR3 protein: CASSPTVYNEQFF. CDR3 DNA: TGTGCCAGCTCACCAACAGTCTACAATGAGCAGTTCTTC. The chain uses TRBV18 and TRBJ2-1; no reliable D call. There are 13 residues in the CDR3. V lost 2 bases and J 3 bases, leaving 5 bases between the germline ends. Germline CDR1 reads KGHSH; CDR2 reads LQKENI.

This rearrangement joins TRBV6-5 to TRBJ2-1; 7 bases are shared with TRBD1. The CDR3 loop spans 15 amino acids. Germline CDR1 is MNHEY and CDR2 is SVGAGI. With 2 bases clipped from V and 4 bases from J, the junction kept 5 bases outside the gene matches. The DNA for the CDR3 is TGTGCCAGCAGTTACCCCGGGACAGTATACAATGAGCAGTTCTTC. Translating gives CASSYPGTVYNEQFF.

This clone has just one count. CDR3 sequence reads: CASSFQGNTEAFF. In nucleotides, the CDR3 is TGTGCCAGCAGCTTCCAGGGGAACACTGAAGCTTTCTTT. The chain employs TRBV7-3 and TRBJ1-1; tentative D call: TRBD1 (5 bases). Deletions cut 3 bases from V and 1 base from J, with 6 bases between. Germline lookup yields CDR1 SGHTA and CDR2 FQGTGA. The length of the CDR3 is 13 residues.

J is TRBJ2-4 and V is TRBV28; D gene unclear. Germline-derived CDR1 and CDR2 are MDHEN and SYDVKM. CDR3 size: 16 residues. The V end was cut by 4 bases, the J end by 1 base, with 14 bases between. The CDR3 is CASSSHLTWAKNIQYF. The CDR3 DNA sequence: TGTGCCAGCAGTTCCCACCTCACATGGGCCAAAAACATTCAGTACTTC.

The chain joins TRBV29-1 to TRBJ2-7; D is possibly TRBD2 (5 bases). The CDR3 runs 14 residues. Germline CDR1 is SQVTM and CDR2 is ANQGSEA. The V end lost 6 bases, the J end lost 0 bases, and 15 bases lay between the germline ends. CDR3 in DNA: TGCAGCGTAGCGGAGCTCTTTAGCTCCTACGAGCAGTACTTC. It is translated as CSVAELFSSYEQYF.